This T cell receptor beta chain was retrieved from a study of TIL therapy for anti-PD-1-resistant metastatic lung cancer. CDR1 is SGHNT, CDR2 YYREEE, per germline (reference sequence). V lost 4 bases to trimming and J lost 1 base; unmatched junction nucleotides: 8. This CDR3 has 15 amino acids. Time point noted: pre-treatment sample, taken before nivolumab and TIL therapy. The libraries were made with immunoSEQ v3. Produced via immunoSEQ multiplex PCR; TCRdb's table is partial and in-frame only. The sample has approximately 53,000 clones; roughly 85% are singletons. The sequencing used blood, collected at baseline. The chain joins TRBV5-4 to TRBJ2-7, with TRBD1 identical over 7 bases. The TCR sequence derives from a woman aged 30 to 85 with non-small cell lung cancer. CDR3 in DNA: TGTGCCAGCAGCCCGAGGACAGGTCTATCCTACGAGCAGTACTTC. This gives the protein CASSPRTGLSYEQYF.